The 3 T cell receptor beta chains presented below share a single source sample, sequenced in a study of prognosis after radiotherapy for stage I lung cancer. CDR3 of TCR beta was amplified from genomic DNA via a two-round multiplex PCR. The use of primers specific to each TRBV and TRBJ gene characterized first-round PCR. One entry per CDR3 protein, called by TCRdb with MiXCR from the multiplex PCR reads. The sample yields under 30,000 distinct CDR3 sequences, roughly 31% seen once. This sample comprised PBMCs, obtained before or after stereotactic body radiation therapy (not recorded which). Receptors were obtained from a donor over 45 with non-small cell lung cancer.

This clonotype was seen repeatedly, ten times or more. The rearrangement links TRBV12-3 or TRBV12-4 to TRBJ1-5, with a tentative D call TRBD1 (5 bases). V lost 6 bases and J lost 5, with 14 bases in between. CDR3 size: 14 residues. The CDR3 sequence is CASSLSGGHQPQHF. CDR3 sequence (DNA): TGTGCCAGCAGCCTTTCTGGGGGTCATCAGCCCCAGCATTTT.

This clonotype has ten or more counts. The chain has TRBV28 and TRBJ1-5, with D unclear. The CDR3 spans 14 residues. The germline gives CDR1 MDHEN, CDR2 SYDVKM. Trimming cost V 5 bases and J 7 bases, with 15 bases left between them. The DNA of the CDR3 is TGTGCCAGCAGTACAAGGGTCTTGCAACAGCCCCAGCATTTT. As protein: CASSTRVLQQPQHF.

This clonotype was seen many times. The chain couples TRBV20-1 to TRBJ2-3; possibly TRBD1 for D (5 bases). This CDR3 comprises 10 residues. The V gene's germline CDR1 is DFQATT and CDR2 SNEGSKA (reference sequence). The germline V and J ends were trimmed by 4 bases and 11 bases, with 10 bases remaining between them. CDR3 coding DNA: TGCAGTGCTACCTTAACAGGGCAGTATTTT. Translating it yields CSATLTGQYF.